A single sample is the source of the 10 T cell receptor beta chains below, sequenced in a study of response to subunit inactivated influenza vaccine. In TCRdb, the RT-PCR reads were re-called with MiXCR into one record per CDR3 protein. Among 550,000 to 800,000 distinct CDR3 sequences listed, about a sixth were seen once. This specimen consisted of PBMCs from blood, obtained about 11 days after vaccination. These receptors came from a man aged 45 to 65 who received an inactivated influenza vaccine.

The chain employs TRBV5-4 and TRBJ2-3, with 13 bases fitting TRBD2. Germline V gene data show CDR1 as SGHNT and CDR2 as YYREEE (reference sequence). The CDR3 runs to 16 residues. V lost 1 base, J lost 5 bases, and 4 bases stayed unmatched. The CDR3 sequence is CASSLWGLAGRDTQYF. The DNA of the CDR3 is TGTGCCAGCAGCTTGTGGGGACTAGCGGGGAGAGATACGCAGTATTTT.

This clonotype has at least ten counts. The V call is TRBV2, the J call TRBJ2-7; D is ambiguous. The germline V and J ends were trimmed by 4 bases and 6 bases, with 4 bases remaining between them. Germline CDR1 SNHLY, CDR2 FYNNEI. This CDR3 is 10 amino acids long. The CDR3 sequence: CASSAGEQYF. The CDR3 nucleotides are TGTGCCAGCAGTGCGGGCGAGCAGTACTTC.

This clonotype was recorded at least ten times. The V call is TRBV6-2 or TRBV6-3, the J call TRBJ2-7; 9 bases agree with TRBD2. V trimming: 6 bases; J trimming: 3 bases; junction bases outside the gene matches: 12. Germline V CDR1 and CDR2: MNHEY, SVGEGT. This CDR3 is 16 amino acids long. CDR3 DNA: TGTGCCAGCAGCTCCCTTGCGGGGGGGCTTGTCTACGAGCAGTACTTC. Protein product: CASSSLAGGLVYEQYF.

This chain joins TRBV24-1 and TRBJ2-3, with 13 positions matching TRBD2. Germline V lookup: CDR1 KGHDR, CDR2 SFDVKD. This CDR3 spans 16 amino acids. V lost 4 bases to trimming and J lost 7 bases; unmatched junction nucleotides: 7. DNA of the CDR3: TGTGCCACCAGTGACCCCGGACTAGCGGGAGTCAATACGCAGTATTTT. It codes for CATSDPGLAGVNTQYF.

J is TRBJ2-7 and V is TRBV28; D perhaps matches TRBD2 (5 bases). CDR3 length: 18 residues. The germline V and J ends were trimmed by 4 bases and 0 bases, with 22 bases remaining between them. Germline lookup yields CDR1 MDHEN and CDR2 SYDVKM. CDR3 coding DNA: TGTGCCAGCAGTTCGGGGATCCGGGGAGCCTCCAGCTCCTACGAGCAGTACTTC. Protein product: CASSSGIRGASSSYEQYF.

This clonotype was counted between two and nine times. The rearrangement joins TRBV11-2 to TRBJ1-5; the D gene is possibly TRBD1 (6 bases). Trimming left V 6 bases short and J 6 bases short, with 21 bases between. The CDR3 is 16 amino acids. Germline-derived CDR1 and CDR2 are SGHAT and FQNNGV. Here the CDR3 DNA reads TGTGCCAGCAGTCATCTAAGGACAGATGAAAGTCAGCCCCAGCATTTT. Translated, it gives CASSHLRTDESQPQHF.

The chain employs TRBV7-2 and TRBJ1-2, with D hard to call. V shed 5 bases and J shed 9 bases, with 16 bases lying between them. The CDR3 extends over 13 amino acids. Germline CDR1 reads SGHTA; CDR2 reads FQGNSA. The CDR3 here is CASSPRDPRRYTF. CDR3 nucleotide sequence: TGTGCCAGCAGCCCTCGGGATCCTCGTCGCTACACCTTC.

This clonotype was detected many times. V gene TRBV18 combines with J gene TRBJ2-1; 8 bases fit TRBD2. V was pared by 3 bases and J by 8 bases, with 0 bases of the junction left unmatched. This CDR3 region has 12 residues. Looked up from germline, CDR1 is KGHSH and CDR2 is LQKENI. Here the CDR3 DNA reads TGTGCCAGCTCACCCGGGGGGGATGAGCAGTTCTTC. This codes for CASSPGGDEQFF.

J is TRBJ2-1 and V is TRBV4-2; the match to TRBD2 covers 7 bases. The CDR3 totals 16 residues. Per the germline V gene, CDR1 is LGHNA and CDR2 is YNFKEQ. J was trimmed by 5 bases and V by 0 bases; bases with no gene match: 7. The DNA for the CDR3 is TGTGCCAGCAGCCAAGATGAAGCGGGGCCACACAATGAGCAGTTCTTC. Amino acids: CASSQDEAGPHNEQFF.

This clonotype has a count of ten or more. The V call is TRBV20-1, the J call TRBJ2-7; D not certain. The germline V gene encodes CDR1 DFQATT and CDR2 SNEGSKA (reference sequence). CDR3 length: 10 residues. The V and J ends lost 6 bases and 7 bases respectively, with 10 bases between them. In nucleotides, the CDR3 is TGCAGTGCCAAAGACTGGGAGCAGTACTTC. It codes for CSAKDWEQYF.